This T cell receptor (beta chain) came from a study of CD8 T cells in ankylosing spondylitis. Overall study results and limits: What seemed typical of ankylosing spondylitis blood was a TCR beta motif built from eight highly homologous variants. The clones that were linked to disease were reported to be significantly enriched in matched synovial fluid samples from ankylosing spondylitis patients. Disease-associated clones were CD8+ and fairly uncommon in peripheral blood. A number of the motif variants had already been described in reactive arthritis synovial fluid and blood.

As concerns this clonotype: Its target is not known.

MiXCR, applied by TCRdb to the 5' RACE reads, yields one record per CDR3 protein. This table holds more than 150,000 distinct CDR3 sequences, 9.5% to 15% found once. The germline V gene has CDR1 SGHDT and CDR2 YYEEEE. With 4 bases clipped from V and 3 bases from J, the junction kept 14 bases outside the gene matches. This CDR3 is built from 18 residues. This chain connects TRBV5-6 to TRBJ2-3; 10 positions match TRBD2. The sequencing sample was made of blood, either unsorted or a sorted T cell fraction (not recorded which). The receptor was derived from a male donor with ankylosing spondylitis or in good health (not recorded which). The DNA for the CDR3 is TGTGCCAGCAGCCGATTTTCAGCGGGGGGGGTAGCGACAGATACGCAGTATTTT. It encodes CASSRFSAGGVATDTQYF. Filled out from reference TRBV5-6 and TRBJ2-3, the complete variable domain reads DAGVTQSPTHLIKTRGQQVTLRCSPKSGHDTVSWYQQALGQGPQFIFQYYEEEERQRGNFPDRFSGHQFPNYSSELNVNALLLGDSALYLCASSRFSAGGVATDTQYFGPGTRLTVL.